The T cell receptor beta chain under discussion was sequenced for a study of blood T cell repertoires in COVID-19. Looking at the study overall: Italy, Spain and the United States were the sources of the convalescent and acute COVID-19 samples. From T cells, B-cell-depleted T cells, or PBMCs came the material, which was cDNA or gDNA.

TCRdb's copy holds only in-frame clones and misses some; the assay was immunoSEQ multiplex PCR. The profile covers about 160,000 clones, with 80% to 90% appearing a single time and 10% taken by the ten largest. This clone showed up just once. CDR3 length: 16 residues. The TCR originated in a woman between 70 and 85 years old with COVID-19, enrolled during active disease. The V gene is TRBV1, the J gene TRBJ2-3; TRBD1 was called by the table and not checked on the DNA. TRBV1 is flagged as a pseudogene. The sample consisted of peripheral blood. CDR3: CTSSQDGTGDTDTQYF. DNA for the CDR3: TGCACCAGCAGCCAAGATGGGACAGGAGACACAGATACGCAGTATTTT.